Presented here are 29 T cell receptor beta chains from one specimen sequenced in a study of CD8+CD57+ T cells in acquired aplastic anemia. CDR3 and TCR beta VDJ profiling relied on genomic DNA as the template. A single record per CDR3 protein comes from TCRdb applying MiXCR to the reads. The sample yields some 120,000 distinct CDR3 sequences, over 30% seen once. In patients chosen for sequencing, flow cytometry had shown CD8+CD57+ cell expansion. Sequencing input: sorted CD4+, CD8+, or CD8+CD57+ T cells (not recorded which) from PBMCs. The receptors were sampled from a human donor with aplastic anemia.

The V call is TRBV10-3, the J call TRBJ2-2; 11 bases map to TRBD1. The germline gives CDR1 ENHRY, CDR2 SYGVKD. Unmatched junction bases numbered 4, after V lost 5 bases and J lost 2 bases. This CDR3 spans 16 amino acids. CDR3 coding DNA: TGTGCCATCAGTTGGGACAGGGGGTTCAACACCGGGGAGCTGTTTTTT. Amino acids: CAISWDRGFNTGELFF.

This chain joins TRBV5-6 and TRBJ2-3; 7 positions agree with TRBD1. In germline, CDR1 is SGHDT, CDR2 YYEEEE. J gave up 3 bases and V 2 bases, and 9 bases lay outside the gene matches. The CDR3 has 16 amino acids. CDR3 nucleotide sequence: TGTGCCAGCAGCTTCTATGGGACAGAGGATACAGATACGCAGTATTTT. It encodes CASSFYGTEDTDTQYF.

This clonotype was detected ten times or more. This sequence joins TRBV3-1 and TRBJ1-2; D call uncertain. Germline V CDR1 and CDR2: LGHDT, YNNKEL (reference sequence). This CDR3 spans 13 amino acids. V lost 1 base, J lost 6 bases, and 9 bases lay in between. The CDR3: CASSQAGGNGYTF. The CDR3 DNA is TGTGCCAGCAGCCAAGCGGGAGGGAATGGCTACACCTTC.

The V call is TRBV6-1, the J call TRBJ2-1; D is perhaps TRBD2 (6 bases). The length of the CDR3 is 17 residues. Germline CDR1 MNHNS, CDR2 SASEGT. The V gene lost 6 bases and the J gene lost 0 bases, with 18 bases spanning the gap. CDR3 region: CASSNLLAASSYNEQFF. The CDR3 bases are TGTGCCAGCAGCAACTTATTAGCGGCGAGCTCCTACAATGAGCAGTTCTTC.

This clonotype occurred many times. The rearrangement uses TRBV2 and TRBJ1-1, with D unresolved. This CDR3 contains 13 residues. V was cut by 3 bases and J by 1 base, with 6 bases left in between. CDR1 is SNHLY, CDR2 FYNNEI, per germline. The CDR3 DNA sequence: TGTGCCAGCAGTGACACCTGGAACACTGAAGCTTTCTTT. It is translated as CASSDTWNTEAFF.

The chain carries TRBV7-2 and TRBJ2-3, with 7 nucleotides matching TRBD2. This CDR3 is 16 amino acids long. J gave up 5 bases and V 1 base, and 9 bases lay outside the gene matches. Germline V lookup: CDR1 SGHTA, CDR2 FQGNSA. Here the CDR3 reads CTSSLGRGIRLDTQYF. The CDR3 DNA is TGTACCAGCAGCTTAGGGCGGGGGATAAGGCTAGATACGCAGTATTTT.

This clonotype was found a few times. This chain uses TRBV3-1 with TRBJ2-6; tentative D call: TRBD2 (6 bases). Germline V gene sequence: CDR1 LGHDT, CDR2 YNNKEL (reference sequence). This CDR3 spans 15 amino acids. V dropped 2 bases and J dropped 2 bases, with 7 bases sitting between them. This CDR3 is CASSQTGAGANVLTF. CDR3 bases: TGTGCCAGCAGCCAAACGGGGGCTGGGGCCAACGTCCTGACTTTC.

This clonotype was seen only a few times. A read error may be the cause here, since a much bigger clone is one base away. The conserved closing phenylalanine or tryptophan is absent in this CDR3, likely reflecting a read error. V usage is TRBV6-5 and J usage is TRBJ1-3, with D unresolved. The CDR3 runs 13 residues. Germline lookup yields CDR1 MNHEY and CDR2 SVGAGI. Trimming took off 3 bases at V and 11 bases at J, with 14 bases between the two ends. CDR3 in amino acids: CASSYKPETAIYL. The DNA for the CDR3 is TGTGCCAGCAGTTATAAGCCCGAAACGGCCATATATCTT.

In its sample, this clonotype was seen a few times. The chain combines TRBV6-2 or TRBV6-3 with TRBJ2-3; 11 bases agree with TRBD2. The CDR3 totals 18 residues. Germline V gives CDR1 MNHEY, CDR2 SVGEGT. J lost 1 base, V lost 2 bases, and 8 bases had no gene match. The CDR3 DNA reads as TGTGCCAGCAGTTACGGGACTAGCGGTTCATGGGGCACAGATACGCAGTATTTT. This translates into CASSYGTSGSWGTDTQYF.

This clonotype has just one count. The chain carries TRBV29-1 and TRBJ1-5, with unresolved D. Trimming removed 3 bases at V and 11 bases at J, with 14 bases between. CDR1 and CDR2 (germline): SQVTM, ANQGSEA. This CDR3 is 12 amino acids long. CDR3 in amino acids: CSVEERKETQHF. The CDR3 DNA is TGCAGCGTTGAGGAGCGGAAAGAGACCCAGCATTTT.

This clonotype has more than one count but fewer than ten. The gene calls are TRBV2 and TRBJ1-3; 7 nucleotides line up with TRBD1. V trimming: 6 bases; J trimming: 0 bases; junction bases outside the gene matches: 5. Germline V gene lookup returns CDR1 SNHLY and CDR2 FYNNEI. The CDR3 contains 15 residues. The DNA of the CDR3 is TGTGCCAGCAGCGCTGGACAGGTCTCTGGAAACACCATATATTTT. Its translation is CASSAGQVSGNTIYF. The full variable domain, in which reference TRBV2 and TRBJ1-3 provide the parts outside the CDR3, is EPEVTQTPSHQVTQMGQEVILRCVPISNHLYFYWYRQILGQKVEFLVSFYNNEISEKSEIFDDQFSVERPDGSNFTLKIRSTKLEDSAMYFCASSAGQVSGNTIYFGEGSWLTVV.

This clonotype was seen at least ten times. The chain's CDR3 is CASSSGQLLNYGYTF. CDR3 bases: TGTGCCAGTAGTTCCGGACAGCTGCTTAACTATGGCTACACCTTC. The chain joins TRBV19 to TRBJ1-2; D possibly corresponds to TRBD1 (6 bases). This CDR3 is built from 15 residues. V lost 5 bases, J lost 1 base, and 14 bases lay in between. Germline V gives CDR1 LNHDA, CDR2 SQIVND (reference sequence).

Points on this clonotype: This may be a read error, as it is one base from a much larger clone. The rearrangement uses TRBV24-1 and TRBJ1-1; 7 bases match TRBD1. The CDR3 runs to 18 residues. V trimming: 7 bases; J trimming: 0 bases; junction bases outside the gene matches: 16. CDR1 and CDR2 from the germline V gene are KGHDR and SFDVKD. The CDR3 DNA is TGTGCCACCAGCAACCCCCCCGGACAGGACGGAGTGAACACTGAAGCTTTCTTT. The encoded protein is CATSNPPGQDGVNTEAFF.

This clonotype was seen ten or more times. The genes are TRBV27 and TRBJ1-6; 11 bases match TRBD1. This CDR3 has 16 amino acids. The germline V gene encodes CDR1 MNHEY and CDR2 SMNVEV (reference sequence). V lost 0 bases to trimming and J lost 9 bases; unmatched junction nucleotides: 4. The CDR3 spells CASSLSTGTGGSPLHF. The CDR3 DNA follows: TGTGCCAGCAGTTTATCGACCGGGACAGGGGGTTCACCCCTCCACTTT.

As for this clonotype: This may arise from a read error, as a much more abundant clone is one base away. The chain uses TRBV11-1 and TRBJ2-1; TRBD2 agrees at 7 bases. V lost 1 base and J lost 7; bases outside the gene matches: 4. This CDR3 is built from 14 residues. The germline gives CDR1 SGHAT, CDR2 FQDESV (reference sequence). In DNA form, the CDR3 reads TGTGCCAGCAGCTTAGTGGCCGGGGGGAATGAGCAGTTCTTC. Its protein is CASSLVAGGNEQFF.

The chain joins TRBV12-3 or TRBV12-4 to TRBJ1-2; TRBD1 matches 9 bases. The CDR3 has 16 residues. Germline trimming cut 6 bases from V and 0 bases from J; bases unmatched to any gene: 8. This CDR3 is CASSRGQGITNYGYTF. CDR3 bases: TGTGCCAGCAGCCGGGGACAGGGAATTACTAACTATGGCTACACCTTC.

This clonotype was detected ten times or more. V is TRBV4-3 and J is TRBJ1-6; D perhaps matches TRBD1 (5 bases). V was shortened by 0 bases and J by 7 bases, with 13 bases between the two germline ends. This CDR3 has 16 residues. Germline CDR1 reads LGHNA; CDR2 reads YSLEER. CDR3 coding DNA: TGCGCCAGCAGCCAAGATATCAGGACAACGAATTCACCCCTCCACTTT. Translation: CASSQDIRTTNSPLHF.

This clonotype was seen repeatedly, ten times or more. The CDR3 here is CASSQSPGEQYF. The CDR3 DNA sequence: TGCGCCAGCAGCCAGTCACCGGGAGAGCAGTACTTC. This chain uses TRBV4-3 with TRBJ2-7, with TRBD2 as a possible D gene (5 bases). The V end was cut by 3 bases, the J end by 7 bases, with 10 bases between. The CDR3 contains 12 residues. In germline, CDR1 is LGHNA, CDR2 YSLEER.

This chain uses TRBV7-9 with TRBJ1-2; D call uncertain. Germline lookup yields CDR1 SEHNR and CDR2 FQNEAQ (reference sequence). Deletions cut 3 bases from V and 8 bases from J, with 19 bases between. The CDR3 sequence is 15 residues long. Written as DNA, the CDR3 is TGTGCCAGCAGCTTGTTAGCAGGTACACCAGGCGGCTACACCTTC. This codes for CASSLLAGTPGGYTF.

This clonotype was seen at least ten times. The chain joins TRBV7-2 to TRBJ2-5; 12 bases agree with TRBD2. With 0 bases clipped from V and 2 bases from J, the junction kept 10 bases outside the gene matches. CDR1 SGHTA and CDR2 FQGNSA come from the germline V gene. The CDR3 contains 19 residues. For the CDR3, the DNA is TGTGCCAGCAGCTTAGCGTCATCTAGCGGGGGGGCGGGGCAAGAGACCCAGTACTTC. It is translated as CASSLASSSGGAGQETQYF.

This clonotype has only a few counts. The J gene is TRBJ2-1, the V gene TRBV29-1; the D gene is possibly TRBD1 (6 bases). V lost 6 bases, J lost 2 bases, and 20 bases lay in between. The CDR3 runs 16 residues. Germline V CDR1 and CDR2: SQVTM, ANQGSEA. CDR3 nucleotides: TGCAGCGTGGGTGGGGGCAGGGGCGAAACCTACAATGAGCAGTTCTTC. Translating gives CSVGGGRGETYNEQFF.

Many counts were recorded for this clonotype. The chain has TRBV19 and TRBJ2-5; 7 bases agree with TRBD2. Germline CDR1 and CDR2: LNHDA and SQIVND (reference sequence). This CDR3 has 16 amino acids. Trimming removed 5 bases from V and 0 bases from J; junction bases left unmatched: 9. The CDR3 nucleotides read TGTGCCAGTAGTGCCCCCCCGGCGGGGGACCAAGAGACCCAGTACTTC. It is translated as CASSAPPAGDQETQYF.

This clonotype was observed many times. The chain has TRBV6-1 and TRBJ1-2; D unclear. V was clipped by 6 bases and J by 8 bases, with 10 bases between them. Germline CDR1 is MNHNS and CDR2 is SASEGT. This CDR3 comprises 11 residues. This chain's CDR3 is CASRPGSGYTF. As DNA, the CDR3 is TGTGCCAGCAGGCCCGGGAGCGGCTACACCTTC.

The gene calls are TRBV6-2 or TRBV6-3 and TRBJ1-5, with 7 bases that match TRBD1. The germline V gene has CDR1 MNHEY and CDR2 SVGEGT. CDR3 length: 15 residues. V lost 4 bases, J lost 9 bases, and 12 bases stayed unmatched. CDR3 residues: CASSSGGGGYRPQHF. CDR3 nucleotides: TGTGCCAGCAGTTCAGGGGGGGGAGGATATCGGCCCCAGCATTTT.

The chain recombines TRBV5-5 with TRBJ2-7; a possible D gene is TRBD1 (5 bases). Judging by the DNA end, TRBJ2-1 fits better; the J call may be wrong. The V gene's germline CDR1 is SGHKS and CDR2 YYEKEE (reference sequence). The CDR3 sequence is 14 residues long. Here the CDR3 reads CASSSAWGRDEQFF. As DNA, the CDR3 is TGTGCCAGCAGCTCGGCGTGGGGCCGGGATGAGCAGTTCTTC.

This clonotype was detected many times. The chain uses TRBV11-2 and TRBJ2-3, with D maybe TRBD1 (5 bases). This CDR3 is 16 amino acids long. V lost 3 bases to trimming and J lost 1 base, with 14 bases between them. Per germline, CDR1 SGHAT and CDR2 FQNNGV. The CDR3 is CASSFDSKIGTDTQYF. For the CDR3, the DNA is TGTGCCAGCAGCTTCGACAGTAAGATCGGCACAGATACGCAGTATTTT. Combining the CDR3 with reference TRBV11-2 and TRBJ2-3 gives the whole variable domain EAGVAQSPRYKIIEKRQSVAFWCNPISGHATLYWYQQILGQGPKLLIQFQNNGVVDDSQLPKDRFSAERLKGVDSTLKIQPAKLEDSAVYLCASSFDSKIGTDTQYFGPGTRLTVL.

Only a few counts were recorded for this clonotype. No conserved phenylalanine or tryptophan is present at the end of the CDR3, so a read error is the likely explanation. V is TRBV4-1 and J is TRBJ1-1; D is possibly TRBD1 (5 bases). V was shortened by 5 bases and J by 6 bases, with 19 bases between the two germline ends. The CDR3 is 15 residues long. Germline assignment: CDR1 MGHRA and CDR2 YSYEKL. The CDR3 nucleotides read TGCGCCAGCAGCTACAATACAGGTACTTACCCTGAAGCTTTCCTT. This translates into CASSYNTGTYPEAFL.

Many counts were recorded for this clonotype. The CDR3 spells CSASLRGGTEAFF. The CDR3 DNA follows: TGCAGTGCTAGTCTGCGGGGGGGAACTGAAGCTTTCTTT. This chain joins TRBV20-1 and TRBJ1-1; D is possibly TRBD1 (5 bases). There are 13 residues in the CDR3. The V gene lost 3 bases and the J gene lost 5 bases, with 13 bases spanning the gap. Germline CDR1 is DFQATT and CDR2 is SNEGSKA (reference sequence).

This chain uses TRBV7-9 with TRBJ1-4; weak D call: TRBD1 (6 bases). V gave up 3 bases and J gave up 7 bases, with 9 bases separating them. The germline CDR1 and CDR2 sequences are SEHNR and FQNEAQ (reference sequence). The CDR3 covers 13 residues. This CDR3 is CASSLGRGEKLFF. The CDR3 nucleotides read TGTGCCAGCAGCTTGGGCAGGGGTGAAAAACTGTTTTTT.